This T cell receptor beta chain comes out of a study of T cell responses to AZD1222 COVID-19 vaccine. Some clones are missing from TCRdb's copy, which holds only in-frame ones; the method was immunoSEQ multiplex PCR. The table shows around 140,000 clones, with roughly 91% occurring only once. The length of the CDR3 is 14 residues. V was shortened by 6 bases and J by 4 bases, with 18 bases between the two germline ends. Germline loops: CDR1 SQVTM, CDR2 ANQGSEA. The chain combines TRBV29-1 with TRBJ1-2; the D gene is possibly TRBD1 (5 bases). This specimen consisted of peripheral blood, obtained on day 0 of AZD1222 vaccination. The receptor comes from an adult in good health. CDR3 sequence reads: CSVARMGRLYGYTF. DNA for the CDR3: TGCAGCGTCGCGAGGATGGGACGGCTCTATGGCTACACCTTC.